A selection of T cell receptor beta chains follows, all from one sample in a study of breast tumors, draining lymph nodes, adjacent tissues. TCRdb analysed the multiplex PCR reads with MiXCR anew, one entry per CDR3 protein. The table has 170,000 or so distinct CDR3 sequences, 30% to 35% seen once; the top ten hold 4% to 5.5%. Input material: axillary lymph node tissue. The origin of the receptors is a female donor with breast cancer. Some clones in this sample may be carry-over from other donors' samples. The CDR3 runs from the conserved cysteine through the conserved F or W. The order of the fields is J gene, V gene, CDR3 protein.

TRBJ2-1	TRBV11-2	CASSPGQGIYNEQFF
TRBJ2-5	TRBV20-1	CSAPGIRETQYF
TRBJ2-6	TRBV29-1	CSVETGEPLSGANVLTF
TRBJ2-5	TRBV7-9	CASSWTGQETQYF
TRBJ2-7	TRBV2	CARSLPGTDTQGSSYEQYF
TRBJ2-5	TRBV6-5	CASSSGNGQPQYF
TRBJ2-3	TRBV5-1	CASSLGAQQGQRADTQYF
TRBJ2-5	TRBV11-3	CASSSGQGLETQYF
TRBJ1-2	TRBV12-5	CASGFLSPPRDGYTF
TRBJ1-3	TRBV10-2	CASTAPRGQGNTIYF
TRBJ1-3	TRBV9	CASSKTTGSGSGNTIYF
TRBJ2-5	TRBV29-1	CSVGGRGETQYF
TRBJ1-6	TRBV9	CASSGRDGSSGSPLHF
TRBJ1-3	TRBV6-5	CASRAGNTIYF
TRBJ2-6	TRBV6-5	CASSYGTGGLSGANVLTF
TRBJ2-1	TRBV29-1	CSQDPTGGWNEQFF
TRBJ2-7	TRBV4-1	CASSQLMDMRMYYEQYF
TRBJ2-5	TRBV15	CATSRPGTEETQYF
TRBJ1-1	TRBV2	CASRKGTVTSTEAFF
TRBJ2-2	TRBV10-3	CAISEGIGQYFGPGTGELFF
TRBJ1-2	TRBV7-8	CASSAAFRDRYNGYTF
TRBJ2-1	TRBV28	CASSADQINEQFF
TRBJ2-1	TRBV27	CASSQSRDRVHNEQFF
TRBJ1-5	TRBV19	CASSSLEGAVSNQPQHF
TRBJ1-5	TRBV9	CASSAGQGGRNQPQHF
TRBJ2-5	TRBV11-2	CASSSTRWETQYF
TRBJ2-5	TRBV7-3	CASSRGLAGETQYF
TRBJ2-3	TRBV28	CASSFGTSGGTDTQYF
TRBJ2-1	TRBV24-1	CATSDHTAGQRLGEQFF
TRBJ1-6	TRBV3-1	CASSPGGNNSPLHF
TRBJ2-1	TRBV19	CASSSLGLAQGEQFF
TRBJ1-5	TRBV7-2	CASSPQGSPQHF
TRBJ2-7	TRBV5-6	CASSLLTWNSYEQYF
TRBJ2-2	TRBV11-2	CASSRLGQGASTGELFF
TRBJ2-3	TRBV6-2/TRBV6-3	CASSYFSGGTDTQYF
TRBJ1-6	TRBV2	CASLTGQGAGNSPLHF
TRBJ1-1	TRBV11-2	CASSSQPTEAFF
TRBJ2-4	TRBV12-5	CASGLSARTDRYF
TRBJ1-1	TRBV6-1	CASRQGYENTEAFF
TRBJ2-7	TRBV2	CASRTGTYEQYF